The subject of this entry is one T cell receptor (beta chain). This record belongs to a study of monozygotic twins with inflammatory bowel disease. One blood sample of roughly 2.5 ml was taken from each donor. This CDR3 is 18 amino acids long. TCRdb re-called the 5' RACE reads and gives one entry per CDR3 protein, without DNA. The table lists about 380,000 distinct CDR3 sequences. The source material was blood. This clonotype was sampled from a human donor with ulcerative colitis or Crohn's disease, or a healthy co-twin of an affected twin (not recorded which). The chain employs TRBV12-3 or TRBV12-4 and TRBJ1-5; TCRdb selects TRBD1, and the lack of DNA leaves this call unchecked. CDR3 region: CASSSRDRGQFSNQPQHF.